This T cell receptor (beta chain) was found in a study of cytomegalovirus exposure and HLA in healthy donors. PCR employed 60 Vbeta and 13 Jbeta primers. The assay was immunoSEQ multiplex PCR, and TCRdb's table has in-frame clones only and misses some. The table has approximately 110,000 clones, around 80% seen once. This clone was seen a single time. V trimming: 4 bases; J trimming: 0 bases; junction bases outside the gene matches: 5. The CDR3 has 15 residues. Germline V gene sequence: CDR1 SGHRS, CDR2 YFSETQ. The chain joins TRBV5-1 to TRBJ1-2; TRBD1 aligns across 8 bases. The sequence derives from a woman aged 55-69 years in good health and CMV-seropositive. The sequenced material came from PBMCs. The CDR3 sequence: CASSTDRASNYGYTF. For the CDR3, the DNA is TGCGCCAGCAGCACGGACAGGGCGTCTAACTATGGCTACACCTTC. Full variable domain (rest looked up from reference TRBV5-1 and TRBJ1-2): KAGVTQTPRYLIKTRGQQVTLSCSPISGHRSVSWYQQTPGQGLQFLFEYFSETQRNKGNFPGRFSGRQFSNSRSEMNVSTLELGDSALYLCASSTDRASNYGYTFGSGTRLTVV.